These 3 T cell receptor beta chains came from one sample sequenced in a study of T cell changes during pregnancy in multiple sclerosis. Produced via immunoSEQ multiplex PCR; TCRdb's table is partial and in-frame only. The sample has tens of thousands of clones, about 88% seen once. The sequencing used CD4+ T cells from peripheral blood mononuclear cells, collected in the first trimester of pregnancy. The receptors come from a female donor with multiple sclerosis, enrolled in a pregnancy study.

The chain joins TRBV11-2 to TRBJ2-2, with TRBD1 matching over 7 bases. CDR3 length equals 15 residues. In germline, CDR1 is SGHAT, CDR2 FQNNGV. J lost 6 bases, V lost 3 bases, and 7 bases had no gene match. CDR3 bases: TGTGCCAGCAGCTTCGACAGGGAGAGGGCCGGGGAGCTGTTTTTT. The encoded protein is CASSFDRERAGELFF.

The genes are TRBV4-2 and TRBJ2-7, with D perhaps TRBD2 (5 bases). The V end was cut by 1 base, the J end by 0 bases, with 13 bases between. The CDR3 is 16 residues long. Germline assignment: CDR1 LGHNA and CDR2 YNFKEQ. CDR3 DNA sequence: TGTGCCAGCAGCCAAGGGGGAGCACCCAGCTCCTACGAGCAGTACTTC. Residues: CASSQGGAPSSYEQYF.

The rearrangement joins TRBV10-1 to TRBJ2-5; TRBD1 agrees at 7 bases. Looked up from germline, CDR1 is WNHNN and CDR2 is SYGVQD (reference sequence). This CDR3 has 13 amino acids. The V and J ends lost 4 bases and 2 bases, in that order; junction bases with no gene match: 1. CDR3 amino acids: CASSVRGQETQYF. In DNA, the CDR3 is TGCGCCAGCAGTGTCAGGGGGCAAGAGACCCAGTACTTC.